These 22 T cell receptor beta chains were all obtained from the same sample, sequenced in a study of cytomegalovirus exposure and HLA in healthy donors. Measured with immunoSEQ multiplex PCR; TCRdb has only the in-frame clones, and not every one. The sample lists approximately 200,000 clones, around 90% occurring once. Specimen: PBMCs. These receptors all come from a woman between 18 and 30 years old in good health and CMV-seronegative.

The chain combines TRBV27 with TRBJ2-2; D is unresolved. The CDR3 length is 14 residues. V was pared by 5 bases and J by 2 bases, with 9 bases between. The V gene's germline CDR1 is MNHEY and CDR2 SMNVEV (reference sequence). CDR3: CASSENINTGELFF. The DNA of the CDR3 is TGTGCCAGCAGTGAAAACATCAACACCGGGGAGCTGTTTTTT.

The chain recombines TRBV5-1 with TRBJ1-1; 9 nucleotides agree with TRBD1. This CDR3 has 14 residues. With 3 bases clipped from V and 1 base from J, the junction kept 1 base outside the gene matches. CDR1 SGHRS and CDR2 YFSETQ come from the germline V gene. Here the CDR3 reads CASSSGQGNTEAFF. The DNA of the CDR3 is TGCGCCAGCAGCTCGGGACAGGGGAACACTGAAGCTTTCTTT.

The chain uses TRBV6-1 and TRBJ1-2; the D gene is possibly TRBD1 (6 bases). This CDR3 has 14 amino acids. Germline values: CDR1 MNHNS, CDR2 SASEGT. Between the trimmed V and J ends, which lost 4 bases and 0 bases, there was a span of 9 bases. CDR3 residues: CASSVGQSNYGYTF. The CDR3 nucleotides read TGTGCCAGCAGTGTTGGACAGTCTAACTATGGCTACACCTTC.

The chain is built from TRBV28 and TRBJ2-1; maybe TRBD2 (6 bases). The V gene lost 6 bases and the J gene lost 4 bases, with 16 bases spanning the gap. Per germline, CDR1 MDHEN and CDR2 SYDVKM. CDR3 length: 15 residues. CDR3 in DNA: TGTGCCAGCAGCCTCTTGGCGGGATTGTACAATGAGCAGTTCTTC. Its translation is CASSLLAGLYNEQFF.

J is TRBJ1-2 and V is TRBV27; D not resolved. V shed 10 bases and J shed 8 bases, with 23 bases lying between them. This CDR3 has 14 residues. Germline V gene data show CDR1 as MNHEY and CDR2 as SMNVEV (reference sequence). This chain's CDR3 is CATSSTLLTGGYTF. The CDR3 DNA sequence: TGTGCCACCTCCTCGACACTCCTCACTGGGGGCTACACCTTC.

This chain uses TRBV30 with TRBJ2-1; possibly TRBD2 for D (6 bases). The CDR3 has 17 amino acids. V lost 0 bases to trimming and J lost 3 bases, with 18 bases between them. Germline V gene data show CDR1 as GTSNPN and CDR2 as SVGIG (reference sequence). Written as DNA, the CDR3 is TGTGCCTGGAGTGTAATGGTCTTTCCGGGAGTCTACAATGAGCAGTTCTTC. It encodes CAWSVMVFPGVYNEQFF.

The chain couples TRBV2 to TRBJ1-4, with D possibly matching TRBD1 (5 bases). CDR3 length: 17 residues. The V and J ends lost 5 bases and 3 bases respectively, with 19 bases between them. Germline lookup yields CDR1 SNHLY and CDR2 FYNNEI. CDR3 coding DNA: TGTGCCAGCAGTAGACAGAGACCCACCTCTGCTAATGAAAAACTGTTTTTT. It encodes CASSRQRPTSANEKLFF.

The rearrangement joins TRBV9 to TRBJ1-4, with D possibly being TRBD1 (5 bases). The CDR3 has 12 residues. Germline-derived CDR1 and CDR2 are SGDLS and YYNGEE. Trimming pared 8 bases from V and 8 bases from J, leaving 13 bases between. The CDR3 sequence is CARAGPGEKLFF. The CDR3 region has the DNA TGTGCCAGGGCGGGGCCGGGGGAAAAACTGTTTTTT. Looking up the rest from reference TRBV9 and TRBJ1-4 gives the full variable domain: DSGVTQTPKHLITATGQRVTLRCSPRSGDLSVYWYQQSLDQGLQFLIQYYNGEERAKGNILERFSAQQFPDLHSELNLSSLELGDSALYFCARAGPGEKLFFGSGTQLSVL.

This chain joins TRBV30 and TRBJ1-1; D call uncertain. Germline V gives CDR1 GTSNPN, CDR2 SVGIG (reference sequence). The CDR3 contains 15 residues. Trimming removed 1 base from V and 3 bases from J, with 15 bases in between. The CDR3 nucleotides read TGTGCCTGGAGTGCCCGAAAACGAGGGTACACTGAAGCTTTCTTT. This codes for CAWSARKRGYTEAFF.

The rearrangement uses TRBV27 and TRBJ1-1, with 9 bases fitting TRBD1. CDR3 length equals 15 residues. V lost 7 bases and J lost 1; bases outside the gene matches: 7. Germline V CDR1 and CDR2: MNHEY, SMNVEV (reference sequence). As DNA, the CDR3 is TGTGCCAGCACCCAAAGGGGACAGGGGAACACTGAAGCTTTCTTT. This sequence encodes CASTQRGQGNTEAFF.

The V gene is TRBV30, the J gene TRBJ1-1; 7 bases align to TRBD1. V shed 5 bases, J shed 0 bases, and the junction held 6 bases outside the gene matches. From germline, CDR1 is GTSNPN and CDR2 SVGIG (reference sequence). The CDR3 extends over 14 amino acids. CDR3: CAWARQGLNTEAFF. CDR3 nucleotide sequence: TGTGCCTGGGCCCGACAGGGTTTGAACACTGAAGCTTTCTTT.

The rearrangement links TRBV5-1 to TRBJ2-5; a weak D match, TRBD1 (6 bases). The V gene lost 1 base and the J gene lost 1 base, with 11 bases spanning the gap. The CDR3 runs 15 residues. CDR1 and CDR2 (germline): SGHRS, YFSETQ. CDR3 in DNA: TGCGCCAGCAGCTTGTGGCAGGGGACCCAAGAGACCCAGTACTTC. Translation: CASSLWQGTQETQYF.

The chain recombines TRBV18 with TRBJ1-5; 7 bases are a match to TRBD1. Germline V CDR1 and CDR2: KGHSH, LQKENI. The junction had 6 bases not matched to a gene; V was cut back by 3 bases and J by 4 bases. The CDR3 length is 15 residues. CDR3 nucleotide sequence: TGTGCCAGCTCACCCAGGGACAGCAGTAATCAGCCCCAGCATTTT. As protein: CASSPRDSSNQPQHF.

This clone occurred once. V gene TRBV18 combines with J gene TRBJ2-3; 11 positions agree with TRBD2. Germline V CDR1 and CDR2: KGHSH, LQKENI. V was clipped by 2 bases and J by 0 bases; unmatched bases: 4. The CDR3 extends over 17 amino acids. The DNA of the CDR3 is TGTGCCAGCTCACCAACGGGACTAGCGGTTAGCACAGATACGCAGTATTTT. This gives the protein CASSPTGLAVSTDTQYF.

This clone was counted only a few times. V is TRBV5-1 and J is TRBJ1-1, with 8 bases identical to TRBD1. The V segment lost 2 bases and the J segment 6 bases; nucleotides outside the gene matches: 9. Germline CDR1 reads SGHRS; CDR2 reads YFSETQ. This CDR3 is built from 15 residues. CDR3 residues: CASSFESGGFAEAFF. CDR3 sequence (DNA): TGCGCCAGCAGCTTCGAATCAGGGGGCTTCGCTGAAGCTTTCTTT.

CDR3 sequence (DNA): TGTGCCAGCTCTCCCCAGAACAATGAGCAGTTCTTC. As protein: CASSPQNNEQFF. The rearrangement links TRBV5-4 to TRBJ2-1; D not certain. Trimming took 7 bases from V and 5 from J, leaving 10 bases between them. This CDR3 has 12 amino acids. The germline CDR1 and CDR2 sequences are SGHNT and YYREEE (reference sequence).

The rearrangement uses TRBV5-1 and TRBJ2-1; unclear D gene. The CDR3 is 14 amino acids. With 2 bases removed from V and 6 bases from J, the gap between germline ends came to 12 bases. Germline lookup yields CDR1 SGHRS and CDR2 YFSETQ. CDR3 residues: CASSFNTPVNEQFF. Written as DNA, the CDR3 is TGCGCCAGCAGCTTCAATACTCCCGTCAATGAGCAGTTCTTC.

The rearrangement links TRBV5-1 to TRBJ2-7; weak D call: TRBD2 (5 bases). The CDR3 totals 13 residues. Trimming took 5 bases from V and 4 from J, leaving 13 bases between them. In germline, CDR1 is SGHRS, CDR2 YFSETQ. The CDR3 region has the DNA TGCGCCAGCAGAAGGGAGATTCTTTACGAGCAGTACTTC. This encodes CASRREILYEQYF.

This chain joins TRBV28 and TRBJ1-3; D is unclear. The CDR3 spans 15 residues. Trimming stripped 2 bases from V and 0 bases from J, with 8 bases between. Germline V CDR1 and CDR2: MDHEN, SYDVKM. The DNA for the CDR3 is TGTGCCAGCAGTTTACGCGTCCCCTCTGGAAACACCATATATTTT. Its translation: CASSLRVPSGNTIYF.

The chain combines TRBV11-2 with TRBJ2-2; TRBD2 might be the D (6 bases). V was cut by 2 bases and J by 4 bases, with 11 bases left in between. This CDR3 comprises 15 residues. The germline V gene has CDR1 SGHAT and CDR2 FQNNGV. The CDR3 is CASSLTAGGTGELFF. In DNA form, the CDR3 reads TGTGCCAGCAGCTTAACAGCGGGCGGCACCGGGGAGCTGTTTTTT.

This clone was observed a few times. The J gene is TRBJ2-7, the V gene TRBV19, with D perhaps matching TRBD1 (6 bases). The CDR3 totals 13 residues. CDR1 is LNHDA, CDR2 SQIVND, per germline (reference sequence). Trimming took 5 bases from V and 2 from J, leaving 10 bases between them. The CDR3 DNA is TGTGCCAGTAGTCCCTCAGGGGCCTACGAGCAGTACTTC. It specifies CASSPSGAYEQYF.

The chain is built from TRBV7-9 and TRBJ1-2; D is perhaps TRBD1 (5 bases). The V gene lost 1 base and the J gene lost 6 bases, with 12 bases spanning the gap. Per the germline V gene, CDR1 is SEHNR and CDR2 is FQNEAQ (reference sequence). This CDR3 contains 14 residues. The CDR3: CASSLEAGHNGYTF. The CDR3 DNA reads TGTGCCAGCAGCTTAGAAGCAGGGCACAATGGCTACACCTTC.